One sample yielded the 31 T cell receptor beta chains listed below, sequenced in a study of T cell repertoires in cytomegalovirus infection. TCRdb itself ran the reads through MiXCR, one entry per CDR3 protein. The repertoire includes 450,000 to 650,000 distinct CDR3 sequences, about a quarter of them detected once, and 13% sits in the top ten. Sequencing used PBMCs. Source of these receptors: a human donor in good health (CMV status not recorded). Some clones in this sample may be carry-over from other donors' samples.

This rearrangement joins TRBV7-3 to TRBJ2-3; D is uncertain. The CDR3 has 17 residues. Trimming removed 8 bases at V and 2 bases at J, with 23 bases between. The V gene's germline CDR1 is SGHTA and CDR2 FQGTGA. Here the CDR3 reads CASSPYRPRISTDTQYF. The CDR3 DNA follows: TGTGCCAGCTCCCCTTATAGACCTCGCATCTCCACAGATACGCAGTATTTT. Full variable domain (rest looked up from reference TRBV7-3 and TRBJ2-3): GAGVSQTPSNKVTEKGKYVELRCDPISGHTALYWYRQSLGQGPEFLIYFQGTGAADDSGLPNDRFFAVRPEGSVSTLKIQRTERGDSAVYLCASSPYRPRISTDTQYFGPGTRLTVL.

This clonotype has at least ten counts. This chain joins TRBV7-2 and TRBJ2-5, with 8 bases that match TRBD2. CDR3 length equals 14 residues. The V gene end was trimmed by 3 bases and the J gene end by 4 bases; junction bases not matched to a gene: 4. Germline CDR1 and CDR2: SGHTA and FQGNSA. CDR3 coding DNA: TGTGCCAGCAGCTTCCCAACTAGCGGAGAGACCCAGTACTTC. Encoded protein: CASSFPTSGETQYF.

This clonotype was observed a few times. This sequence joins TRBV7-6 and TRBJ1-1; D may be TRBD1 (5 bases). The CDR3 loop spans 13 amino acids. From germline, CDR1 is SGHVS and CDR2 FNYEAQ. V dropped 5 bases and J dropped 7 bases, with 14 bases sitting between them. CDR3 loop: CASSPGGVGEAFF. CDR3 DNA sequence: TGTGCCAGCAGCCCTGGGGGGGTCGGTGAAGCTTTCTTT. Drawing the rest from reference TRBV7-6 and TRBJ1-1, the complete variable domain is GAGVSQSPRYKVTKRGQDVALRCDPISGHVSLYWYRQALGQGPEFLTYFNYEAQQDKSGLPNDRFSAERPEGSISTLTIQRTEQRDSAMYRCASSPGGVGEAFFGQGTRLTVV.

The DNA for the CDR3 is TGCGCCAGCATCCAGGGGGCGGCAAACACCGGGGAGCTGTTTTTT. It translates to CASIQGAANTGELFF. The J gene is TRBJ2-2, the V gene TRBV5-1; 8 bases are shared with TRBD1. The CDR3 has 15 amino acids. J gave up 2 bases and V 6 bases, and 6 bases lay outside the gene matches. Germline lookup yields CDR1 SGHRS and CDR2 YFSETQ.

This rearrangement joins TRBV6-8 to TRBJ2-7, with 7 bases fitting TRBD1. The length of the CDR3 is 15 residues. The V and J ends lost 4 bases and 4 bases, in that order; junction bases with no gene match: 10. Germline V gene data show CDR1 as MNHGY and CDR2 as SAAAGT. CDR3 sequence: CASSSLRTGLYEQYF. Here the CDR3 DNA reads TGTGCCAGCAGTTCTTTGCGGACAGGCCTATACGAGCAGTACTTC.

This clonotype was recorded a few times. The CDR3 region is CASSTPFGDTDTQYF. CDR3 nucleotide sequence: TGTGCCAGCAGTACCCCTTTCGGGGACACAGATACGCAGTATTTT. The chain combines TRBV28 with TRBJ2-3, with D maybe TRBD2 (5 bases). The CDR3 totals 15 residues. V was cut by 5 bases and J by 2 bases, with 14 bases left in between. Germline V gives CDR1 MDHEN, CDR2 SYDVKM.

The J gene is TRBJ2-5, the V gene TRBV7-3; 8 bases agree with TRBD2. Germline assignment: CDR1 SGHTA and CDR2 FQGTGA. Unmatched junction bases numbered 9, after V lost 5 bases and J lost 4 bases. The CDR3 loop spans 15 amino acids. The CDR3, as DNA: TGTGCCAGCAGCCCCTCCGGGCTAGCGGGAGAGACCCAGTACTTC. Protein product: CASSPSGLAGETQYF.

CDR3 loop: CASTLDSSYNEQFF. The DNA of the CDR3 is TGTGCCAGCACCTTGGACTCCTCCTACAATGAGCAGTTCTTC. The chain carries TRBV7-2 and TRBJ2-1; D is possibly TRBD2 (5 bases). Trimming took off 7 bases at V and 0 bases at J, with 10 bases between the two ends. Germline lookup yields CDR1 SGHTA and CDR2 FQGNSA. The CDR3 runs to 14 residues.

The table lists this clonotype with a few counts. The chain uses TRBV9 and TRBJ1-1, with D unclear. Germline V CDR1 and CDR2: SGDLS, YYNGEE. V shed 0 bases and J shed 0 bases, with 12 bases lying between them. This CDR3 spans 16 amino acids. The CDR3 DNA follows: TGTGCCAGCAGCGTAGCTAGCGCCGGATTGAACACTGAAGCTTTCTTT. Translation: CASSVASAGLNTEAFF.

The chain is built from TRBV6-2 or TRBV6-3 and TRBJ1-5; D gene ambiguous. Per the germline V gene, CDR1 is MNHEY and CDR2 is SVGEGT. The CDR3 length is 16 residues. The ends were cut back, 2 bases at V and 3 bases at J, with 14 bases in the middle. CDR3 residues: CASSYPPGANNQPQHF. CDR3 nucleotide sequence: TGTGCCAGCAGTTACCCTCCGGGCGCCAACAATCAGCCCCAGCATTTT.

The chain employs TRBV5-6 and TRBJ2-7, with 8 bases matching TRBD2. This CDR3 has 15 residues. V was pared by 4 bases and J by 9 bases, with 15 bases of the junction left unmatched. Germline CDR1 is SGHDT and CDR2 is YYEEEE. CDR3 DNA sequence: TGTGCCAGCAGCCTACGGGACTCGGGGGGGATCAGGCAGTACTTC. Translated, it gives CASSLRDSGGIRQYF. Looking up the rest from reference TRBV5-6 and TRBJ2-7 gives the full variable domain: DAGVTQSPTHLIKTRGQQVTLRCSPKSGHDTVSWYQQALGQGPQFIFQYYEEEERQRGNFPDRFSGHQFPNYSSELNVNALLLGDSALYLCASSLRDSGGIRQYFGPGTRLTVT.

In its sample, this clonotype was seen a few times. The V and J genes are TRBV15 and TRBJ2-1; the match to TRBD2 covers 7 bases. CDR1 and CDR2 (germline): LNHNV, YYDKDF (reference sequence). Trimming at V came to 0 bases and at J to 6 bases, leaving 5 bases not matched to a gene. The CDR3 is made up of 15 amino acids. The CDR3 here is CATSRDRGVSNEQFF. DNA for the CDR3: TGTGCCACCAGCAGAGATCGGGGGGTTTCCAATGAGCAGTTCTTC.

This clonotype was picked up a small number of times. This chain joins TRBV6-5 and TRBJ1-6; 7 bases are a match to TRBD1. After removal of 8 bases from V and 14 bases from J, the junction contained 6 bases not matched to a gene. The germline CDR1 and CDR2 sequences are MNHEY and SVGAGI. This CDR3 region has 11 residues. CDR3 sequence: CASGDRVALHF. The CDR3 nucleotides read TGTGCCAGCGGAGACAGGGTGGCCCTCCACTTT.

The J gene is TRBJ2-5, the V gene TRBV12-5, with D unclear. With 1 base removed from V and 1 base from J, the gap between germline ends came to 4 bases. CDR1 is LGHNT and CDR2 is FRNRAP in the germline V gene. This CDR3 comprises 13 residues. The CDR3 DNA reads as TGTGCTAGTGGTTTGGCACCCCAAGAGACCCAGTACTTC. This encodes CASGLAPQETQYF.

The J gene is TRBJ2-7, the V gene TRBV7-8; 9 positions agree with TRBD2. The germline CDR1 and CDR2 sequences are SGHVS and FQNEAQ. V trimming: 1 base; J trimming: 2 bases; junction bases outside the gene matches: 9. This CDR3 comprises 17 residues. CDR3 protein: CASSLGVPSGIPYEQYF. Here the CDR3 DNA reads TGTGCCAGCAGCTTAGGGGTCCCTAGCGGGATTCCCTACGAGCAGTACTTC.

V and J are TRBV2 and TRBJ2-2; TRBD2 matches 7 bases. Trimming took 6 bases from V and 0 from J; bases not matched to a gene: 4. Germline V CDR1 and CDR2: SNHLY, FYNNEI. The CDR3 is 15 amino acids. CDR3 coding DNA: TGTGCCAGCAGGCGTCTAGCGGCGAACACCGGGGAGCTGTTTTTT. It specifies CASRRLAANTGELFF.

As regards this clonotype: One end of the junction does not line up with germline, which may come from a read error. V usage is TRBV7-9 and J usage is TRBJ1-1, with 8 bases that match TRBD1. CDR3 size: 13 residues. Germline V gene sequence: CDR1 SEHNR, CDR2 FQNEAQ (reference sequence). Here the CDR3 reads CASSWTGNTEDYF. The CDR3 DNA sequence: TGTGCCAGCAGCTGGACAGGGAACACTGAAGATTACTTT.

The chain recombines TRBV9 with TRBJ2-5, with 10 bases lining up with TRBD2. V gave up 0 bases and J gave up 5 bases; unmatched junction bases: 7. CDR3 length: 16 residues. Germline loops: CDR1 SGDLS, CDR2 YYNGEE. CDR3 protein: CASSVVAGTSEETQYF. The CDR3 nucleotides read TGTGCCAGCAGCGTAGTTGCTGGGACTAGCGAGGAGACCCAGTACTTC.

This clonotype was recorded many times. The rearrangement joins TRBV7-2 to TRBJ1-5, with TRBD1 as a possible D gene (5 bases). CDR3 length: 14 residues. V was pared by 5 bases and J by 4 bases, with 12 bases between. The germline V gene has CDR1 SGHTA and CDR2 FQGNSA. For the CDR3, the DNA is TGTGCCAGCAGCGTTAAGGGGCAAAATCAGCCCCAGCATTTT. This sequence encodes CASSVKGQNQPQHF.

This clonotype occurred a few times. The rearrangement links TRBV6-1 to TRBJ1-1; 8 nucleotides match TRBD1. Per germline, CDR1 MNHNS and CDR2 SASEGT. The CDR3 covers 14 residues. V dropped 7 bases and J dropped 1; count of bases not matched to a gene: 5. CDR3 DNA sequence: TGTGCCAGCACCTTAACAGGGGGGAACACTGAAGCTTTCTTT. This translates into CASTLTGGNTEAFF.

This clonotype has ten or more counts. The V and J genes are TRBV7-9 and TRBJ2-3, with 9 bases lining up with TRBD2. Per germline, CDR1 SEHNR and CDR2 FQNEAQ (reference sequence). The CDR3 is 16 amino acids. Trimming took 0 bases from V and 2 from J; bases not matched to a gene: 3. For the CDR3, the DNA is TGTGCCAGCAGCTTAGCTAGCGGGAGACTCACAGATACGCAGTATTTT. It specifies CASSLASGRLTDTQYF.

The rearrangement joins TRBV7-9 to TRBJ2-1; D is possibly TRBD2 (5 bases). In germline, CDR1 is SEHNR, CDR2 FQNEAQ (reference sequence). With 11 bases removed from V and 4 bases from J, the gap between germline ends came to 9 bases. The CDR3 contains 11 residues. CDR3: CAATGYNEQFF. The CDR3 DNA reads TGTGCCGCAACGGGATACAATGAGCAGTTCTTC.

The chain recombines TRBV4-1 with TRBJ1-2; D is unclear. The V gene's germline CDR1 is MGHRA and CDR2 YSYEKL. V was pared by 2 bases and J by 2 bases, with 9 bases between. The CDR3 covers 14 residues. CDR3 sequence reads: CASSQLAQNYGYTF. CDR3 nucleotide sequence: TGCGCCAGCAGCCAATTAGCTCAAAACTATGGCTACACCTTC.

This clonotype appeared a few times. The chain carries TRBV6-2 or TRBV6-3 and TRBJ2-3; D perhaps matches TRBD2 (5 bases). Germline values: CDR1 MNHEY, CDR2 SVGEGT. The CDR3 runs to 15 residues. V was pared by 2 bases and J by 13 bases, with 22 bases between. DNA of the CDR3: TGTGCCAGCAGTTACCAACAAATCCGAGGGAGCCCCAAGTATTTT. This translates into CASSYQQIRGSPKYF.

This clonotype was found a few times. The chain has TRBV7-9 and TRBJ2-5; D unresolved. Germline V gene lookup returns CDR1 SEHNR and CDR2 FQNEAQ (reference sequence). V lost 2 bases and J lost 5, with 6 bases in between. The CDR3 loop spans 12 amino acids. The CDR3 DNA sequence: TGTGCCAGCAGCTTACCTTGGGAGACCCAGTACTTC. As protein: CASSLPWETQYF.

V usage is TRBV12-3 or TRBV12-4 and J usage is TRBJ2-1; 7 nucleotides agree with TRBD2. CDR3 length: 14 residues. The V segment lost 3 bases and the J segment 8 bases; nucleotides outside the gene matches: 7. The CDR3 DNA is TGTGCCAGCAGTTTCGAGCGGGGAACGGATGAGCAGTTCTTC. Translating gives CASSFERGTDEQFF.

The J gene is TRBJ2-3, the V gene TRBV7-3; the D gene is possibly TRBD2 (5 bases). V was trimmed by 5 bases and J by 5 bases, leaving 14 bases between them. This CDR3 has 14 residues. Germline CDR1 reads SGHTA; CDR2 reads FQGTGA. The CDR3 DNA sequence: TGTGCCAGCAGCCCCAACCCAGGAGGAGATACGCAGTATTTT. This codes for CASSPNPGGDTQYF.

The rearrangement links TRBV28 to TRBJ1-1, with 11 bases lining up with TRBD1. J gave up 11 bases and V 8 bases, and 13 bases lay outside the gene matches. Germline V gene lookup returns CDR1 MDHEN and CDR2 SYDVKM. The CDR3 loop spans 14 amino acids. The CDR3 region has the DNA TGTGCCAGCCAGAGGGACAGGGGGAATGTACGCGCTTTCTTT. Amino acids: CASQRDRGNVRAFF.

The CDR3 protein is CASSFTGTGGETQYF. CDR3 coding DNA: TGTGCCAGCAGCTTCACCGGGACGGGGGGGGAGACCCAGTACTTC. V gene TRBV7-9 combines with J gene TRBJ2-5; the match to TRBD2 covers 8 bases. The CDR3 runs 15 residues. CDR1 and CDR2 (germline): SEHNR, FQNEAQ (reference sequence). The junction had 8 bases not matched to a gene; V was cut back by 3 bases and J by 5 bases.

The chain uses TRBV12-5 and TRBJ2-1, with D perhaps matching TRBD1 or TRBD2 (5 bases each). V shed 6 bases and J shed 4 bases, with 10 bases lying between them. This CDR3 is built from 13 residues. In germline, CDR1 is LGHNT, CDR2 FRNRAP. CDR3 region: CASGGEKYNEQFF. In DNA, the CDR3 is TGTGCTAGTGGGGGGGAGAAGTACAATGAGCAGTTCTTC. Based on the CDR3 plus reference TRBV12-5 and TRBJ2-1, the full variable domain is DARVTQTPRHKVTEMGQEVTMRCQPILGHNTVFWYRQTMMQGLELLAYFRNRAPLDDSGMPKDRFSAEMPDATLATLKIQPSEPRDSAVYFCASGGEKYNEQFFGPGTRLTVL.

As DNA, the CDR3 is TGTGCCAGCAGCCAAAGCCCGGGACAGGGTACAGGGAGCAATCAGCCCCAGCATTTT. Its protein product is CASSQSPGQGTGSNQPQHF. The genes are TRBV7-9 and TRBJ1-5, with 9 bases lining up with TRBD1. V gave up 5 bases and J gave up 1 base; unmatched junction bases: 15. The CDR3 is made up of 19 amino acids. Germline-derived CDR1 and CDR2 are SEHNR and FQNEAQ (reference sequence).